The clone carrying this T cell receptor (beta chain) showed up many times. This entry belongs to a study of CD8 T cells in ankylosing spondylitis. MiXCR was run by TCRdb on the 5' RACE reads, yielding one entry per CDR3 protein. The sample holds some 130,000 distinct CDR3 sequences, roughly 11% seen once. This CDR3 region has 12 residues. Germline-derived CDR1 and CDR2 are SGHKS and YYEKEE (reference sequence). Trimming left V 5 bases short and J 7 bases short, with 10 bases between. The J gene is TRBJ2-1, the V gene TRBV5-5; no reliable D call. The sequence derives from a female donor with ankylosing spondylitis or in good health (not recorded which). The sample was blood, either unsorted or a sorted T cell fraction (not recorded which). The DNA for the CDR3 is TGTGCCAGCAGTTTCCAGACGAATGAGCAGTTCTTC. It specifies CASSFQTNEQFF.